These 7 T cell receptor beta chains share one sample of origin, sequenced in a study of blood T cell repertoires in COVID-19. Measured with immunoSEQ multiplex PCR; TCRdb has only the in-frame clones, and not every one. The sample consists of about 130,000 clones, around 80% of them appearing once. Sequenced sample: PBMCs or T cells enriched from blood (not recorded which). The receptor set was obtained from a woman aged 45 to 65 who had recovered from COVID-19.

The rearrangement links TRBV18 to TRBJ1-6; 9 positions agree with TRBD1. The CDR3 has 15 amino acids. The V segment lost 2 bases and the J segment 9 bases; nucleotides outside the gene matches: 5. Germline-derived CDR1 and CDR2 are KGHSH and LQKENI. This CDR3 reads CASSPGGQGLSPLHF. The CDR3 nucleotides are TGTGCCAGCTCACCAGGTGGACAGGGGCTTTCACCCCTCCACTTT.

This chain uses TRBV6-1 with TRBJ2-3; 14 bases agree with TRBD2. Trimming removed 3 bases from V and 4 bases from J; junction bases left unmatched: 0. The CDR3 sequence is 15 residues long. The germline V gene has CDR1 MNHNS and CDR2 SASEGT. The CDR3 protein is CASSETSGGADTQYF. Here the CDR3 DNA reads TGTGCCAGCAGTGAGACTAGCGGGGGGGCAGATACGCAGTATTTT.

There are a few counts of this clone. V gene TRBV21-1 combines with J gene TRBJ1-6; TRBD1 reflects the table's D call only, with no check against the DNA. TRBV21-1 is listed as a pseudogene. There are 17 residues in the CDR3. The CDR3 sequence is CASSKVEGDNYNSPLHF. The CDR3 coding sequence is TGTGCCAGCAGCAAAGTAGAGGGGGACAACTATAATTCACCCCTCCACTTT.

This clone was counted only a few times. The chain couples TRBV4-1 to TRBJ2-2; 11 nucleotides line up with TRBD2. The CDR3 runs to 16 residues. V was clipped by 6 bases and J by 2 bases; unmatched bases: 5. CDR1 and CDR2 (germline): MGHRA, YSYEKL. As DNA, the CDR3 is TGCGCCAGCAGATTTCTAGCGGGGGGAAACACCGGGGAGCTGTTTTTT. It yields the protein CASRFLAGGNTGELFF.

In this sample, this clone turned up once. This sequence joins TRBV5-6 and TRBJ2-7, with 9 positions matching TRBD2. Trimming took 1 base from V and 7 from J; bases not matched to a gene: 9. Germline CDR1 SGHDT, CDR2 YYEEEE. CDR3 size: 15 residues. CDR3 loop: CASSLSGGYLWEQYF. The CDR3, as DNA: TGTGCCAGCAGCTTGAGCGGGGGGTACCTCTGGGAGCAGTACTTC.

The chain has TRBV30 and TRBJ1-3; the D gene is possibly TRBD1 (5 bases). In germline, CDR1 is GTSNPN, CDR2 SVGIG (reference sequence). There are 13 residues in the CDR3. The V end lost 5 bases, the J end lost 9 bases, and 17 bases lay between the germline ends. Written as DNA, the CDR3 is TGTGCCTGGGCACAGGACCTGGGCGCCACCATATATTTT. Translating gives CAWAQDLGATIYF.

The chain employs TRBV29-1 and TRBJ2-1; 11 bases are a match to TRBD2. The CDR3 spans 18 residues. Germline V gives CDR1 SQVTM, CDR2 ANQGSEA. V shed 4 bases and J 3 bases; nucleotides not matched to a gene: 14. The CDR3 spells CSVVLAGGPLGIYNEQFF. The CDR3 DNA reads as TGCAGCGTTGTCTTAGCGGGGGGGCCGTTGGGCATCTACAATGAGCAGTTCTTC.